The 9 T cell receptor beta chains below were found in one sample sequenced in a study of blood T cell repertoires in COVID-19. Here immunoSEQ multiplex PCR was the method, and the copy in TCRdb shows in-frame clones only, minus some. The sample has 150,000 to 200,000 clones; roughly four fifths are singletons. Sample: peripheral blood. The receptors come from a woman in her 70s with COVID-19, enrolled during active disease.

The chain recombines TRBV7-6 with TRBJ2-6, with D tentatively TRBD1 (5 bases). The CDR3 consists of 17 residues. CDR1 and CDR2 (germline): SGHVS, FNYEAQ. V lost 2 bases to trimming and J lost 3 bases, with 14 bases between them. CDR3 nucleotides: TGTGCCAGCAGCTTAAAGGCAGGGTTAGGTGGGGCCAACGTCCTGACTTTC. Its translation is CASSLKAGLGGANVLTF.

In DNA, the CDR3 is TGTGCCAGCAGTCACAGGGTGTCTGAGCAGTACTTC. Translation: CASSHRVSEQYF. This chain joins TRBV14 and TRBJ2-7; tentatively, D is TRBD1 (6 bases). Per germline, CDR1 SGHDN and CDR2 FVKESK. V was trimmed by 6 bases and J by 7 bases, leaving 13 bases between them. The CDR3 length is 12 residues.

V gene TRBV15 combines with J gene TRBJ2-1, with D unclear. CDR3 size: 12 residues. The V gene lost 3 bases and the J gene lost 7 bases, with 7 bases spanning the gap. CDR1 LNHNV and CDR2 YYDKDF come from the germline V gene (reference sequence). The CDR3 protein is CATSRTRNEQFF. The CDR3, as DNA: TGTGCCACCAGCAGGACGAGGAATGAGCAGTTCTTC. Full variable domain (missing parts from reference TRBV15 and TRBJ2-1): DAMVIQNPRYQVTQFGKPVTLSCSQTLNHNVMYWYQQKSSQAPKLLFHYYDKDFNNEADTPDNFQSRRPNTSFCFLDIRSPGLGDTAMYLCATSRTRNEQFFGPGTRLTVL.

The rearrangement links TRBV12-3 or TRBV12-4 to TRBJ1-5; no definite D call. With 1 base removed from V and 11 bases from J, the gap between germline ends came to 9 bases. The CDR3 has 12 amino acids. The chain's CDR3 is CASSLDSRAQHF. As DNA, the CDR3 is TGTGCCAGCAGTTTAGACTCCCGAGCCCAGCATTTT.

V and J are TRBV28 and TRBJ1-4; 7 nucleotides agree with TRBD1. This CDR3 is 15 amino acids long. Trimming at V came to 5 bases and at J to 6 bases, leaving 9 bases not matched to a gene. CDR1 and CDR2 (germline): MDHEN, SYDVKM. The CDR3 spells CASSNLGTAHEKLFF. CDR3 sequence (DNA): TGTGCCAGCAGTAATCTCGGGACAGCACATGAAAAACTGTTTTTT.

The V gene is TRBV7-2, the J gene TRBJ2-2; 7 nucleotides match TRBD1. Germline CDR1 SGHTA, CDR2 FQGNSA. V trimming: 1 base; J trimming: 0 bases; junction bases outside the gene matches: 5. This CDR3 spans 17 amino acids. Here the CDR3 reads CASSLGSGTANTGELFF. As DNA, the CDR3 is TGTGCCAGCAGCTTAGGGTCCGGGACAGCGAACACCGGGGAGCTGTTTTTT.

This chain uses TRBV19 with TRBJ2-1, with D possibly being TRBD1 (5 bases). Germline lookup yields CDR1 LNHDA and CDR2 SQIVND (reference sequence). CDR3 length equals 17 residues. V lost 0 bases to trimming and J lost 8 bases, with 20 bases between them. CDR3: CASSIDGSGRYGHEQFF. DNA of the CDR3: TGTGCCAGTAGTATAGATGGGTCAGGGCGCTACGGTCATGAGCAGTTCTTC.

This clone is a singleton in its sample. CDR3: CASSPAGSNEKLFF. CDR3 DNA: TGTGCCAGCTCACCGGCGGGTTCTAATGAAAAACTGTTTTTT. The rearrangement joins TRBV18 to TRBJ1-4; D unresolved. The germline V gene encodes CDR1 KGHSH and CDR2 LQKENI. V lost 3 bases and J 3 bases, leaving 8 bases between the germline ends. This CDR3 comprises 14 residues. The whole variable domain, filled in from reference TRBV18 and TRBJ1-4, reads NAGVMQNPRHLVRRRGQEARLRCSPMKGHSHVYWYRQLPEEGLKFMVYLQKENIIDESGMPKERFSAEFPKEGPSILRIQQVVRGDSAAYFCASSPAGSNEKLFFGSGTQLSVL.

In its sample, this clone was seen a few times. V gene TRBV5-4 combines with J gene TRBJ2-2, with TRBD2 as a possible D gene (5 bases). Germline loops: CDR1 SGHNT, CDR2 YYREEE (reference sequence). The CDR3 sequence is 16 residues long. V lost 4 bases and J 5 bases, leaving 18 bases between the germline ends. Here the CDR3 reads CASSPLGSSGTGELFF. The CDR3 region has the DNA TGTGCCAGCAGCCCGTTGGGGAGTAGTGGTACCGGGGAGCTGTTTTTT.